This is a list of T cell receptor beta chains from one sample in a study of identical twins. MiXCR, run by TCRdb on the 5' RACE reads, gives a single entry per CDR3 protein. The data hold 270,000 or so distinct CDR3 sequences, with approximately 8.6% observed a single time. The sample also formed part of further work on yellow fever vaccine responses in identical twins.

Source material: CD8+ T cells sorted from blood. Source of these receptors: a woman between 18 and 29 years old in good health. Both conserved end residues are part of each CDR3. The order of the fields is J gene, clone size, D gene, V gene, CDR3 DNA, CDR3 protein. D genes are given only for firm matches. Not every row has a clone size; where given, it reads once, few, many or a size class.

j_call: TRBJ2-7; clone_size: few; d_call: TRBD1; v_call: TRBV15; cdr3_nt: TGTGCCACCAGCACCCCCGGGACAGGGCTGTACGAGCAGTACTTC; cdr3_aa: CATSTPGTGLYEQYF
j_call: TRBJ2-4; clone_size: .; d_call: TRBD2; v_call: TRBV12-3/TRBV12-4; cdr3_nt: TGTACCAGCAGTTTCGACCACCCTAGGGGCGGGGGGGCCAAAAACATTCAGTACTTC; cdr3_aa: CTSSFDHPRGGGAKNIQYF
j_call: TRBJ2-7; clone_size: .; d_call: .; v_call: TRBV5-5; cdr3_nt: TGTGCCAGCAGCCCAGCGGATTTCGGTCTCCACGAGCAGTACTTC; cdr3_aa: CASSPADFGLHEQYF
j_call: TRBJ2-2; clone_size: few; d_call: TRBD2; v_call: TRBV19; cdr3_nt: TGTGCCAGTACTCCTAGCGGGGGGACGAACACCGGGGAGCTGTTTTTT; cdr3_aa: CASTPSGGTNTGELFF
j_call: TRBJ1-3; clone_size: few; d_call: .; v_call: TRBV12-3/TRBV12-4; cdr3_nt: TGTGCCGGCGGGGGGGCAAATGGAAACACCATATATTTT; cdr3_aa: CAGGGANGNTIYF
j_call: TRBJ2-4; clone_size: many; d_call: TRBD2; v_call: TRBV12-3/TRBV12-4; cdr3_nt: TGTGCCAGCAGCACGACTAGCGGGAGATTTAAAAACATTCAGTACTTC; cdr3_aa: CASSTTSGRFKNIQYF
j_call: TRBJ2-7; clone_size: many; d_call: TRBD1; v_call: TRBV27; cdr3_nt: TGTGCCAGCAGTCACCGGGACAGTCCCTACGAGCAGTACTTC; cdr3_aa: CASSHRDSPYEQYF
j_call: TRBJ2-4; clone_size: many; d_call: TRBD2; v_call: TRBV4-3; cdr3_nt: TGCGCCAGCAGCCAGCGGGAGGCCAAAAACATTCAGTACTTC; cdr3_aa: CASSQREAKNIQYF
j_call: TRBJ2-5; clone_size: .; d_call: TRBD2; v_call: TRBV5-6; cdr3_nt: TGTGCCAGCAGCTTGGGGCCTACTAGCGGAAGAGAGACCCAGTACTTC; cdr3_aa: CASSLGPTSGRETQYF
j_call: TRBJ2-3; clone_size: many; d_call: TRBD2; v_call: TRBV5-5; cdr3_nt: TGTGCCAGCAGCTTTTGGCTAGCGGACACAGATACGCAGTATTTT; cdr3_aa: CASSFWLADTDTQYF
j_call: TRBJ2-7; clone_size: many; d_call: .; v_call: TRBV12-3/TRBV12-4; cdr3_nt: TGTGCCAGCAGTTACAAGGGTAAATGGGAAGAGCAGTACTTC; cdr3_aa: CASSYKGKWEEQYF
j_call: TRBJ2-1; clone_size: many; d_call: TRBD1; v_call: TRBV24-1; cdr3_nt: TGTGCCACCGAAGCCCGGGACAGGGGGACTCAACCGTACAATGAGCAGTTCTTC; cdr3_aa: CATEARDRGTQPYNEQFF
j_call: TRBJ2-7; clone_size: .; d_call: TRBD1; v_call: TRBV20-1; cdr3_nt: TGCAGTGCTAGCCTCACCGGACAGGAGAGGTTCTACGAGCAGTACTTC; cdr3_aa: CSASLTGQERFYEQYF
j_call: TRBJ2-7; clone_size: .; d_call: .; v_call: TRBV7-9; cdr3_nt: TGTGCCAGCAGCTTAGGGCAGAGCAGGTACGAGCAGTACTTC; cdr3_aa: CASSLGQSRYEQYF
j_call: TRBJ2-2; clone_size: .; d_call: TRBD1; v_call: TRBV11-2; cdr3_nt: TGTGCCAGCAGCACAGGGGTAGGGAACACCGGGAAGCTGTTTTTT; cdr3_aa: CASSTGVGNTGKLFF
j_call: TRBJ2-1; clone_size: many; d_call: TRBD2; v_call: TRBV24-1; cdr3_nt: TGTGCCACCAGTGATTTGACTAGCGGGCCTCTCAATGAGCAGTTCTTC; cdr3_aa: CATSDLTSGPLNEQFF
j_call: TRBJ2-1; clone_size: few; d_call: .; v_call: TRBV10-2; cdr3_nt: TGCGCCAGCAGTCAATTAGCGGATTACAATGAGCAGTTCTTC; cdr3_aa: CASSQLADYNEQFF
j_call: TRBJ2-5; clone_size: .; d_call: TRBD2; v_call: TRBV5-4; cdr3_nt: TGTGCCAGCAGCATTGGACTAGCGGGAGTCCAAGAGACCCAGTACTTC; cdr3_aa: CASSIGLAGVQETQYF
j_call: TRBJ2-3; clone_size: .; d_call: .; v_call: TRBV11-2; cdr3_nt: TGTGCCACCAGAGAACAGAGCAGCACAGATACGCAGTATTTT; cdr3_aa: CATREQSSTDTQYF
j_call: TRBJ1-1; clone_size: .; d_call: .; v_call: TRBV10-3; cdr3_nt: TGTGCCATCAGTGATCAGCAGGATGAAGCTTTCTTT; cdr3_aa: CAISDQQDEAFF
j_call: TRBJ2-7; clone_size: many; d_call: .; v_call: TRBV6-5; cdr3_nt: TGTGCCAGCAGTTACCTCCGGGACACCTACGAGCAGTACTTC; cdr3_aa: CASSYLRDTYEQYF
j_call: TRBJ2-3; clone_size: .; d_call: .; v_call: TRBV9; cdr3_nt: TGTGCCAGCAGCGCACAGCGTAGCACAGATACGCAGTATTTT; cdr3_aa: CASSAQRSTDTQYF
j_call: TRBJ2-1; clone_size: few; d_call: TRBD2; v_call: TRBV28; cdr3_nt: TGTGCCAGCAGCTGGACTAGCGGGAGGGCCTCGATCGTAAATGAGCAGTTCTTC; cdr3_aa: CASSWTSGRASIVNEQFF
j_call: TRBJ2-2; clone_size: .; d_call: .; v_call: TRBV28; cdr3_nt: TGTGCCAGCAGTTTCAGGGAGGACACCGGGGAGCTGTTTTTT; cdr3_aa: CASSFREDTGELFF
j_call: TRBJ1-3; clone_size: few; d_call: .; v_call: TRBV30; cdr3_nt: TGTGCCTGGAGTTGGGGTACTGGAAACACCATATATTTT; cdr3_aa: CAWSWGTGNTIYF